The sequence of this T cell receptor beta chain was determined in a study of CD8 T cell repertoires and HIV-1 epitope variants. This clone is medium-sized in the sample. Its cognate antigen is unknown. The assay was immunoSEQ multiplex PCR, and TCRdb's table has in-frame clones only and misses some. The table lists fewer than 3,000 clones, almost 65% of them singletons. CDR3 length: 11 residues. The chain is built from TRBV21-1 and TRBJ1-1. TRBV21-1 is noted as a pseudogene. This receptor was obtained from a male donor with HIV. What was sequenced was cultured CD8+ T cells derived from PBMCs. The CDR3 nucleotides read TGTGCCAGCAGTAGAGGCACTGAAGCTTTCTTT. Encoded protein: CASSRGTEAFF.